This T cell receptor beta chain was captured by sequencing in a study of cytomegalovirus exposure and HLA in healthy donors. 60 Vbeta and 13 Jbeta primers were used in PCR. This table comes from immunoSEQ multiplex PCR, and its TCRdb copy is limited to in-frame clones, with some not included. The data contain 95,000 to 130,000 clones, roughly three quarters of them singletons. CDR3 length: 16 residues. CDR1 and CDR2 (germline): SGHVT, SQSDAQ. Overall study findings and caveats: Cytomegalovirus status, reportedly, was diagnosed with high specificity and sensitivity by the classifier. 87-base-pair reads could not separate some V segments, including TRBV6-2 and TRBV6-3. In a later analysis, HLA-associated TCR beta chains were more clonally expanded than equally common others. Immune exposure data for these donors was limited to CMV serostatus.

As for this clone: The antigen remains unidentified.

The source material was PBMCs. This chain connects TRBV7-4 to TRBJ2-5; 13 nucleotides agree with TRBD2. With the DNA end fitting TRBJ2-7 better, the J assignment may be wrong. This sequence originates from a man aged 30 to 39 in good health and CMV-seropositive. CDR3 DNA sequence: TGTGCCAGCAGCGTGGGACTAGCGGGGTCAACCTACGAGCAGTACTTC. Protein sequence: CASSVGLAGSTYEQYF.